The TCR beta chain under discussion was sequenced for a study of OX40 agonist ivuxolimab in advanced cancers. About the research overall: Mean age 60 years, range about 23 to 79; approximately 83% male.

V lost 4 bases, J lost 7 bases, and 9 bases stayed unmatched. The germline V gene has CDR1 SEHNR and CDR2 FQNEAQ (reference sequence). The CDR3 totals 15 residues. This clone was seen once. The data were produced by immunoSEQ multiplex PCR, yet TCRdb's version contains in-frame clones alone and is incomplete. This sample has 45,000 to 60,000 clones, with roughly nine tenths found just once. This TCR was recovered from an adult with an advanced solid tumor such as melanoma, head and neck, liver or kidney cancer. The material was CD4+ or CD8+ T cells sorted from blood, obtained in a trial of the OX40 agonist ivuxolimab. The chain is built from TRBV7-9 and TRBJ1-5; 8 bases match TRBD1. The DNA for the CDR3 is TGTGCCAGCAGCTCCGACAGGGGCCCCGGGCAGCCCCAGCATTTT. Protein sequence: CASSSDRGPGQPQHF. The full variable domain, completed using reference TRBV7-9 and TRBJ1-5, is DTGVSQNPRHKITKRGQNVTFRCDPISEHNRLYWYRQTLGQGPEFLTYFQNEAQLEKSRLLSDRFSAERPKGSFSTLEIQRTEQGDSAMYLCASSSDRGPGQPQHFGDGTRLSIL.